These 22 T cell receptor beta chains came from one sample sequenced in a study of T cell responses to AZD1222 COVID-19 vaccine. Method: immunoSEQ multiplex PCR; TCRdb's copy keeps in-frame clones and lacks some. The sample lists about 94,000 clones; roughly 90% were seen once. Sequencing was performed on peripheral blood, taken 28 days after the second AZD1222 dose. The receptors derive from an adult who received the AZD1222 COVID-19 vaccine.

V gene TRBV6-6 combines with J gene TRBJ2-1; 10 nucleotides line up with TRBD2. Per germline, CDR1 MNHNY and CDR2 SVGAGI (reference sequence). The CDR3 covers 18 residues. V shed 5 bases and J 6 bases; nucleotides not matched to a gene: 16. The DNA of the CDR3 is TGTGCCAGCAGTCCCAAGGGGGCTAGCGGGAGATCGATCAATGAGCAGTTCTTC. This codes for CASSPKGASGRSINEQFF.

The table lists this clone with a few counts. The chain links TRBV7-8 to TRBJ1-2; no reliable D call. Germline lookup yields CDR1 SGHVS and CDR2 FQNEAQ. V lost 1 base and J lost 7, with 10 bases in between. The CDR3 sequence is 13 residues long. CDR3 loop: CASSLGAHGGYTF. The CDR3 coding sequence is TGTGCCAGCAGCTTAGGGGCCCACGGTGGCTACACCTTC.

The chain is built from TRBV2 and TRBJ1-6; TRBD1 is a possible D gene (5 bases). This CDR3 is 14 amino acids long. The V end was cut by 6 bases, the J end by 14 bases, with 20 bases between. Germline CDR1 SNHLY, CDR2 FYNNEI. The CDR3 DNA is TGTGCCAGCAGCCAAATGGGGGAGGCAGGGACCCTCCACTTT. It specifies CASSQMGEAGTLHF.

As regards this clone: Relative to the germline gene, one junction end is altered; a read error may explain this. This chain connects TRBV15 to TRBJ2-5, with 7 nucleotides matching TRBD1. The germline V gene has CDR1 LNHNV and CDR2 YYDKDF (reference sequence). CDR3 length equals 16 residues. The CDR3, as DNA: TGTGCCACCAGCGGAGACAGGGAATCTCTTCGGGAGACCCAGTACTTC. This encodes CATSGDRESLRETQYF. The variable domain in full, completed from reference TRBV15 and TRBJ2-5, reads DAMVIQNPRYQVTQFGKPVTLSCSQTLNHNVMYWYQQKSSQAPKLLFHYYDKDFNNEADTPDNFQSRRPNTSFCFLDIRSPGLGDTAMYLCATSGDRESLRETQYFGPGTRLLVL.

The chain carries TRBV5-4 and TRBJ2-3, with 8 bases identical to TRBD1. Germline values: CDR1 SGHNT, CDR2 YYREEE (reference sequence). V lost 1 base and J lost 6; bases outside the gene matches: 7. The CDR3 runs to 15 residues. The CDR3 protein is CASSLRQGKGDTQYF. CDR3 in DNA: TGTGCCAGCAGCTTGCGACAGGGGAAGGGGGATACGCAGTATTTT.

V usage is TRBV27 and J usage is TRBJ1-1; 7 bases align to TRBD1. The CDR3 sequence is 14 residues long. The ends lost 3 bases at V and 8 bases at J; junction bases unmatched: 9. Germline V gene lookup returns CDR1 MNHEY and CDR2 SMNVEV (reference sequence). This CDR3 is CASSFDRVRGEAFF. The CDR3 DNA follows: TGTGCCAGCAGTTTCGACAGGGTTCGCGGGGAAGCTTTCTTT.

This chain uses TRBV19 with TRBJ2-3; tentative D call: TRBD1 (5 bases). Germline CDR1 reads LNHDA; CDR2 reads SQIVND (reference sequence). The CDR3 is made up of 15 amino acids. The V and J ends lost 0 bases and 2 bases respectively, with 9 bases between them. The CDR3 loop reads CASSIEGRHTDTQYF. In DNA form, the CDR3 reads TGTGCCAGTAGTATAGAGGGGCGACACACAGATACGCAGTATTTT.

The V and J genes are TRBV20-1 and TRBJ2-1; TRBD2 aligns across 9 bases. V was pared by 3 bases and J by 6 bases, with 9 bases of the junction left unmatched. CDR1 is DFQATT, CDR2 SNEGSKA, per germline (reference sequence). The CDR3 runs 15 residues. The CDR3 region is CSASLSGRGGNEQFF. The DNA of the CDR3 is TGCAGTGCTAGTCTTAGCGGGAGAGGTGGCAATGAGCAGTTCTTC.

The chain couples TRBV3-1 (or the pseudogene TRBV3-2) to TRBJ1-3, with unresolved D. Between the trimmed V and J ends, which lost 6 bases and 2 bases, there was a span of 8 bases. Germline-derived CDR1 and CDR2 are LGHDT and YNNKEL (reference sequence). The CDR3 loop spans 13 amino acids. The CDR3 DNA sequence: TGTGCCAGCAGGCAACTTCCTGGAAACACCATATATTTT. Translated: CASRQLPGNTIYF.

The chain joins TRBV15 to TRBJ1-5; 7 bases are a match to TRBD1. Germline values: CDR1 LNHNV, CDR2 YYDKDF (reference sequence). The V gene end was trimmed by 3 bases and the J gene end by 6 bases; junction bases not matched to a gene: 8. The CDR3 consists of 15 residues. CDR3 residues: CATSSHPTGSQPQHF. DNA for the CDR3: TGTGCCACCAGCAGTCATCCGACAGGGAGTCAGCCCCAGCATTTT. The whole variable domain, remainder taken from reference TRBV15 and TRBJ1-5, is DAMVIQNPRYQVTQFGKPVTLSCSQTLNHNVMYWYQQKSSQAPKLLFHYYDKDFNNEADTPDNFQSRRPNTSFCFLDIRSPGLGDTAMYLCATSSHPTGSQPQHFGDGTRLSIL.

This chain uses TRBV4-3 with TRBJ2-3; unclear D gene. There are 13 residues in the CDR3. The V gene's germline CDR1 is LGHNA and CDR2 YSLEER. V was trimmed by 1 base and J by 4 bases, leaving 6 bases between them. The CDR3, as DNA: TGCGCCAGCAGCCAAGGTCAGTCAGATACGCAGTATTTT. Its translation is CASSQGQSDTQYF.

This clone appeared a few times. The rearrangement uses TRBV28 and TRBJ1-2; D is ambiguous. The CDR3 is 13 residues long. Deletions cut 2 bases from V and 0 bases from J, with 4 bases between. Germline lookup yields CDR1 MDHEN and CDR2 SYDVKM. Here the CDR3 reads CASSLLSNYGYTF. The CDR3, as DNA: TGTGCCAGCAGTTTACTCTCTAACTATGGCTACACCTTC.

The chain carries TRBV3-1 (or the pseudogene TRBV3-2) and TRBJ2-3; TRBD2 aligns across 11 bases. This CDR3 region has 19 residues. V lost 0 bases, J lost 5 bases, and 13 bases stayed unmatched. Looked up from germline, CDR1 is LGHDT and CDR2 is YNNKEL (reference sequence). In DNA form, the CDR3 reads TGTGCCAGCAGCCAAGAAGGCGAACTAGCGGGAGTAGCGAGAGATACGCAGTATTTT. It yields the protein CASSQEGELAGVARDTQYF.

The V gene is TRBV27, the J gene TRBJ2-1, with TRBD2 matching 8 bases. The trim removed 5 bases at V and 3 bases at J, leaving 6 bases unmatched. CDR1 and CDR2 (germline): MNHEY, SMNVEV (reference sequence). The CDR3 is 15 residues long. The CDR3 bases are TGTGCCAGCAGTCCAGAGCGGGGGTACTACAATGAGCAGTTCTTC. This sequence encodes CASSPERGYYNEQFF.

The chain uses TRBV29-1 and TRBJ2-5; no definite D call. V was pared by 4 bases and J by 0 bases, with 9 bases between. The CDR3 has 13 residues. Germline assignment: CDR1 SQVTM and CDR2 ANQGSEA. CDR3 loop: CSVGPGHQETQYF. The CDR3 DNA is TGCAGCGTTGGCCCCGGACACCAAGAGACCCAGTACTTC.

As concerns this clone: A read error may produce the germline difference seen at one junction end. This chain's CDR3 is CSARDKASGAF. The CDR3 DNA reads TGCAGTGCTAGAGATAAGGCATCGGGGGCCTTC. This chain joins TRBV20-1 and TRBJ2-7; possibly TRBD1 or TRBD2 for D (6 bases each). The CDR3 sequence is 11 residues long. Germline V gene data show CDR1 as DFQATT and CDR2 as SNEGSKA (reference sequence).

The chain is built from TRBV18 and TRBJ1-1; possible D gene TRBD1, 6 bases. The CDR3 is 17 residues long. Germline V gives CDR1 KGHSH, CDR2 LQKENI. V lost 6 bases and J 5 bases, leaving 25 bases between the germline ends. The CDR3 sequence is CASSLRSGATAETEAFF. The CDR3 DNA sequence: TGTGCCAGCTCCCTTAGATCGGGGGCCACGGCAGAGACTGAAGCTTTCTTT.

The CDR3 region is CASSDGNRVNEQFF. For the CDR3, the DNA is TGTGCCAGCAGTGACGGTAACAGGGTTAATGAGCAGTTCTTC. This chain links TRBV6-4 with TRBJ2-1; a weak D match, TRBD1 (6 bases). The CDR3 is made up of 14 amino acids. V lost 2 bases and J lost 7, with 12 bases in between. The germline V gene has CDR1 MRHNA and CDR2 SNTAGT.

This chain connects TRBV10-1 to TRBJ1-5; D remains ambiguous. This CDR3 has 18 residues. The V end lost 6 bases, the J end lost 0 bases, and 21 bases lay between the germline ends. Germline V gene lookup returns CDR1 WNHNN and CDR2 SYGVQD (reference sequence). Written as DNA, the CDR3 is TGCGCCAGCAGAACCTTTTGGATCGGATACTATAGCAATCAGCCCCAGCATTTT. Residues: CASRTFWIGYYSNQPQHF.

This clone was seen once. In DNA, the CDR3 is TGTGCCAGCAGCTTACCGGGAAGGCGCCAAGAGACCCAGTACTTC. Encoded protein: CASSLPGRRQETQYF. The chain joins TRBV7-9 to TRBJ2-5, with TRBD2 as a possible D gene (5 bases). Germline values: CDR1 SEHNR, CDR2 FQNEAQ (reference sequence). The CDR3 sequence is 15 residues long. The ends were cut back, 2 bases at V and 1 base at J, with 11 bases in the middle.

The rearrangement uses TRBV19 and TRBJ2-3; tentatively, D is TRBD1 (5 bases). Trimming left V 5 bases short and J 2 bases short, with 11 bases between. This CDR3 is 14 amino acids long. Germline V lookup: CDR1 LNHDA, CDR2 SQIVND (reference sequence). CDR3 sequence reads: CASSQQGVTDTQYF. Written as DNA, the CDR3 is TGTGCCAGTAGTCAGCAGGGTGTCACAGATACGCAGTATTTT.

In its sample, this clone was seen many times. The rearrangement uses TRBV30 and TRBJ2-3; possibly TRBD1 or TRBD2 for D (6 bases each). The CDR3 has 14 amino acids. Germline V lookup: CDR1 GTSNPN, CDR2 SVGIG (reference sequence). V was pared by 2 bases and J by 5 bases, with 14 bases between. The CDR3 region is CAWSLSGAGDTQYF. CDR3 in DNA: TGTGCCTGGAGTTTATCGGGGGCAGGAGATACGCAGTATTTT.